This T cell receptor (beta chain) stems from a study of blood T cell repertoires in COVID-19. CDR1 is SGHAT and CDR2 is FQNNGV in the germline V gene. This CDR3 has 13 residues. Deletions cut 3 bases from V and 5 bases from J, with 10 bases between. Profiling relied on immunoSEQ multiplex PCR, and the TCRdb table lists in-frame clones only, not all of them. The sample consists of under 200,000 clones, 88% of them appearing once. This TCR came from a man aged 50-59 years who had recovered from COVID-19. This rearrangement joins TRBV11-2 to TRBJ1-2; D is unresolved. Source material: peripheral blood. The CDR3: CASSFSGVYGYTF. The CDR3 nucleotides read TGTGCCAGCAGCTTTTCCGGGGTGTATGGCTACACCTTC.